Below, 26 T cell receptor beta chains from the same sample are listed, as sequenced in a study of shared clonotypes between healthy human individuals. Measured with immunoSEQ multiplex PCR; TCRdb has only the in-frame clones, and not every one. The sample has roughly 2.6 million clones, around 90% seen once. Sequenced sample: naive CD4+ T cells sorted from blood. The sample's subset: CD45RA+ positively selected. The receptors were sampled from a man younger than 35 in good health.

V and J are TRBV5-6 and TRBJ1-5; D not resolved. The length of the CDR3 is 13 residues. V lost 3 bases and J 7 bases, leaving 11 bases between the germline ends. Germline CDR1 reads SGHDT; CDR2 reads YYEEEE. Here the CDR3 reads CASSSYGSQPQHF. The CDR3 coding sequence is TGTGCCAGCAGCTCCTATGGCAGCCAGCCCCAGCATTTT.

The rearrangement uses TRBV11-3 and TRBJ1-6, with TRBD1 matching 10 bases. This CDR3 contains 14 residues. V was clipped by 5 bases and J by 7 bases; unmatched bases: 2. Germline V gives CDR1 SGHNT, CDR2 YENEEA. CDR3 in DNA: TGTGCCAGCAGCCTGGGACAGGGGAATTCACCCCTCCACTTT. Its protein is CASSLGQGNSPLHF.

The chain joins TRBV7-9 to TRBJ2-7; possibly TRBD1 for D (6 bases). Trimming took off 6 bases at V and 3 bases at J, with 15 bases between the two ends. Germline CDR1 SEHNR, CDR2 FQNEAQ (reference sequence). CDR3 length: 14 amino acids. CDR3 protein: CASSPPRTDYEQYF. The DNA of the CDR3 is TGTGCCAGCAGTCCCCCCCGGACAGACTACGAGCAGTACTTC.

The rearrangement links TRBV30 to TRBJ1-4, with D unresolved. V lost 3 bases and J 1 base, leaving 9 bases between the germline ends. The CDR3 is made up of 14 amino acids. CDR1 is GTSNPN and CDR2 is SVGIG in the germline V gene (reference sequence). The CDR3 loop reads CAWRGRQTNEKLFF. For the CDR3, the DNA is TGTGCCTGGAGAGGGAGACAAACTAATGAAAAACTGTTTTTT.

The CDR3: CASRAPGDTQYF. CDR3 sequence (DNA): TGTGCCAGCAGAGCCCCAGGAGATACGCAGTATTTT. The chain combines TRBV6-1 with TRBJ2-3; no clear D. CDR3 length equals 12 residues. Trimming pared 6 bases from V and 5 bases from J, leaving 9 bases between. Germline loops: CDR1 MNHNS, CDR2 SASEGT.

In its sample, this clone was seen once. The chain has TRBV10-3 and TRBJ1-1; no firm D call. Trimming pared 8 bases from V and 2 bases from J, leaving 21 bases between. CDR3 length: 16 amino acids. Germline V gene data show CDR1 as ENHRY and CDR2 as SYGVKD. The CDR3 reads CAISPGVAGGNTEAFF. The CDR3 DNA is TGTGCCATCTCCCCCGGGGTAGCGGGCGGAAACACTGAAGCTTTCTTT.

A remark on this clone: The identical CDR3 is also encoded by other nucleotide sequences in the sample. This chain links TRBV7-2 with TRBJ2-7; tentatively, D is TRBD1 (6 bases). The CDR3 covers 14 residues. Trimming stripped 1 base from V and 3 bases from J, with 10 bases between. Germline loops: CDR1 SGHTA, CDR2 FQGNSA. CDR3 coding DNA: TGTGCCAGCAGCTTAGGCGGCAGGGGCTACGAGCAGTACTTC. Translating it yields CASSLGGRGYEQYF.

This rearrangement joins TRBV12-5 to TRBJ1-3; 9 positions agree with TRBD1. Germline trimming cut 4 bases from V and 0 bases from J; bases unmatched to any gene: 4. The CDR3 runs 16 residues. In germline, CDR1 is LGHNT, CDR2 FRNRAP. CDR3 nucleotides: TGTGCTAGTGGTTGGGGACAGGGACTCTCTGGAAACACCATATATTTT. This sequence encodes CASGWGQGLSGNTIYF.

This chain's CDR3 is CASSLVAGKTETQYF. The CDR3 DNA follows: TGTGCCAGCAGCTTAGTTGCAGGGAAGACAGAGACCCAGTACTTC. V and J are TRBV7-2 and TRBJ2-5; D may be TRBD1 (5 bases). This CDR3 contains 15 residues. The V gene's germline CDR1 is SGHTA and CDR2 FQGNSA. V lost 1 base and J 4 bases, leaving 13 bases between the germline ends.

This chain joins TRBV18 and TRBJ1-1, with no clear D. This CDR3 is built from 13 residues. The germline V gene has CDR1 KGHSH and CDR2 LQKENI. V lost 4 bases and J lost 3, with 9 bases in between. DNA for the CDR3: TGTGCCAGCTCACTTTTATTGGACACTGAAGCTTTCTTT. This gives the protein CASSLLLDTEAFF. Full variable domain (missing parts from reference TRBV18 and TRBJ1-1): NAGVMQNPRHLVRRRGQEARLRCSPMKGHSHVYWYRQLPEEGLKFMVYLQKENIIDESGMPKERFSAEFPKEGPSILRIQQVVRGDSAAYFCASSLLLDTEAFFGQGTRLTVV.

The CDR3 sequence: CASSVGKEETQYF. The CDR3 DNA is TGTGCCAGCAGCGTCGGGAAGGAGGAGACCCAGTACTTC. The rearrangement uses TRBV9 and TRBJ2-5, with TRBD2 as a possible D gene (5 bases). Trimming removed 2 bases from V and 5 bases from J, with 10 bases in between. Germline V gene lookup returns CDR1 SGDLS and CDR2 YYNGEE. There are 13 residues in the CDR3.

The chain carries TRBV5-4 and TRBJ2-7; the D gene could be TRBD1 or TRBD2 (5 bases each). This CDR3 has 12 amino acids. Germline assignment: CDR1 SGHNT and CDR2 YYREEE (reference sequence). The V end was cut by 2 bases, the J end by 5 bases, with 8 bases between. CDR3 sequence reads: CASSFGGHEQYF. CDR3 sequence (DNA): TGTGCCAGCAGCTTTGGGGGTCACGAGCAGTACTTC. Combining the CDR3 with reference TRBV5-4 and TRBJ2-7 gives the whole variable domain ETGVTQSPTHLIKTRGQQVTLRCSSQSGHNTVSWYQQALGQGPQFIFQYYREEENGRGNFPPRFSGLQFPNYSSELNVNALELDDSALYLCASSFGGHEQYFGPGTRLTVT.

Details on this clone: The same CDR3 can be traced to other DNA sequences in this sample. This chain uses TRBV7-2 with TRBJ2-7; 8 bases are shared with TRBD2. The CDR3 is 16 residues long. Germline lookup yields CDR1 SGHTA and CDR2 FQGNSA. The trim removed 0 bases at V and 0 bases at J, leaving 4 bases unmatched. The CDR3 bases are TGTGCCAGCAGCTTAGCCCCTAGCGGGCCCTCCTACGAGCAGTACTTC. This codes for CASSLAPSGPSYEQYF. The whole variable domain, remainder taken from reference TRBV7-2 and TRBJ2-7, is GAGVSQSPSNKVTEKGKDVELRCDPISGHTALYWYRQSLGQGLEFLIYFQGNSAPDKSGLPSDRFSAERTGGSVSTLTIQRTQQEDSAVYLCASSLAPSGPSYEQYFGPGTRLTVT.

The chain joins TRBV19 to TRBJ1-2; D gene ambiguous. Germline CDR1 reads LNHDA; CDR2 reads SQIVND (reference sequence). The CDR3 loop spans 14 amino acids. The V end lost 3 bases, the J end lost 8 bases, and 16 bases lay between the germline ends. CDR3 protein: CASSISVGIGGYTF. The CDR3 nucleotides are TGTGCCAGTAGTATTTCGGTAGGGATCGGAGGCTACACCTTC. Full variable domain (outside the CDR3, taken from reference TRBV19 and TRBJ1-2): DGGITQSPKYLFRKEGQNVTLSCEQNLNHDAMYWYRQDPGQGLRLIYYSQIVNDFQKGDIAEGYSVSREKKESFPLTVTSAQKNPTAFYLCASSISVGIGGYTFGSGTRLTVV.

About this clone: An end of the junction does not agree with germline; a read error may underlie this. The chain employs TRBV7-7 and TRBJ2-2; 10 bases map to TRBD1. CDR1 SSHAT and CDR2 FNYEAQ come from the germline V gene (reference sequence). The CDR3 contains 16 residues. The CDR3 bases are TGTGCTAGCAGCCGAGGGGACAGGGGTTCAACCGGGGAGCTGTTTTTT. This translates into CASSRGDRGSTGELFF. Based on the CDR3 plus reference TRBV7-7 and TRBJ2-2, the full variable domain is GAGVSQSPRYKVTKRGQDVTLRCDPISSHATLYWYQQALGQGPEFLTYFNYEAQPDKSGLPSDRFSAERPEGSISTLTIQRTEQRDSAMYRCASSRGDRGSTGELFFGEGSRLTVL.

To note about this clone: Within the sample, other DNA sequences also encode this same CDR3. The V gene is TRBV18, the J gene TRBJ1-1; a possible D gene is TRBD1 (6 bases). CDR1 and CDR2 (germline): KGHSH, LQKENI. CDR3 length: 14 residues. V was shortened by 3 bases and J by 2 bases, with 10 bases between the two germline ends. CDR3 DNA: TGTGCCAGCTCACCCGGGACACCCAACACTGAAGCTTTCTTT. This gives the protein CASSPGTPNTEAFF.

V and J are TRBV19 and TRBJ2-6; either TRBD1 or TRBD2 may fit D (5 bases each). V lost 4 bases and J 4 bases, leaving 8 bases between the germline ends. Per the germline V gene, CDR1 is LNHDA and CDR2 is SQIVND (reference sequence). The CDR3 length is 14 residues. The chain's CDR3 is CASSRGYGANVLTF. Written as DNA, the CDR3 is TGTGCCAGTAGTAGGGGGTACGGGGCCAACGTCCTGACTTTC.

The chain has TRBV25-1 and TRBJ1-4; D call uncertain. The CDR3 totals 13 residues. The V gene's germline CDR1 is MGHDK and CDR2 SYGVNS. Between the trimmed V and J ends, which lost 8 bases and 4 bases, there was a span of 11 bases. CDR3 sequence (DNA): TGTGCCAGCGGCGGGCCGAATAATGAAAAACTGTTTTTT. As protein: CASGGPNNEKLFF.

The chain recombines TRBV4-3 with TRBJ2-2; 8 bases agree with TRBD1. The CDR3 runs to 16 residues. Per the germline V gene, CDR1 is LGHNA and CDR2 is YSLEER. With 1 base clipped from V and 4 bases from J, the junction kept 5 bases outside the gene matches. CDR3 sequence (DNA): TGCGCCAGCAGCCAAGCGACAGGGGTGGGCACCGGGGAGCTGTTTTTT. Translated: CASSQATGVGTGELFF.

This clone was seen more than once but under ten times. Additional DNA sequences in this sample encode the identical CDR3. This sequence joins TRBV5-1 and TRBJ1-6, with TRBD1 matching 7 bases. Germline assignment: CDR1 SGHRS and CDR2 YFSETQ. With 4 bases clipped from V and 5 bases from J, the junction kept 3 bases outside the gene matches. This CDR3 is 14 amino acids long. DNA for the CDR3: TGCGCCAGCAGCCCCGGACAGGATAATTCACCCCTCCACTTT. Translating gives CASSPGQDNSPLHF.

The CDR3 coding sequence is TGTGCCAGCAGCTTAGGGACTGAAGCTTTCTTT. It translates to CASSLGTEAFF. The chain links TRBV11-2 to TRBJ1-1; D is uncertain. The CDR3 extends over 11 amino acids. The V gene's germline CDR1 is SGHAT and CDR2 FQNNGV. The V end was cut by 1 base, the J end by 5 bases, with 2 bases between. The full variable domain, rest sourced from reference TRBV11-2 and TRBJ1-1, is EAGVAQSPRYKIIEKRQSVAFWCNPISGHATLYWYQQILGQGPKLLIQFQNNGVVDDSQLPKDRFSAERLKGVDSTLKIQPAKLEDSAVYLCASSLGTEAFFGQGTRLTVV.

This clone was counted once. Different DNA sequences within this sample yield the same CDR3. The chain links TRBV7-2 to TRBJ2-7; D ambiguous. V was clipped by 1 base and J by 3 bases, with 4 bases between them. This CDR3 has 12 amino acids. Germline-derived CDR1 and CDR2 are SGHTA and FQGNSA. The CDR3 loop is CASSLDHYEQYF. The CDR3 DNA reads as TGTGCCAGCAGCTTAGACCACTACGAGCAGTACTTC.

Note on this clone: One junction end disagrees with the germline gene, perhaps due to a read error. This chain's CDR3 is CASSLDHGEWNEQFF. CDR3 nucleotide sequence: TGTGCCAGCAGCCTAGACCACGGGGAATGGAATGAGCAGTTCTTC. The genes are TRBV11-3 and TRBJ2-1; TRBD2 is a possible D gene (5 bases). The germline CDR1 and CDR2 sequences are SGHNT and YENEEA. The CDR3 sequence is 15 residues long.

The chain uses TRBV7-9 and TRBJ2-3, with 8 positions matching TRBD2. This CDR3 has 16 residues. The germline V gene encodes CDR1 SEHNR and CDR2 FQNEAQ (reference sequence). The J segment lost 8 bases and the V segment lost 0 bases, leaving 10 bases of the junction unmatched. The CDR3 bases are TGTGCCAGCAGCTTAGCCGCAAATACACGGGGGGGTACGCAGTATTTT. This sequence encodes CASSLAANTRGGTQYF.

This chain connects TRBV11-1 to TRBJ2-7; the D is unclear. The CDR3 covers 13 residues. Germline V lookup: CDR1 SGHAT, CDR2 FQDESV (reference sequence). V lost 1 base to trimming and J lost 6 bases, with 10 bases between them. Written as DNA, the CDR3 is TGTGCCAGCAGCTTAGGTCGTGGGCGCGAGCAGTACTTC. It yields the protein CASSLGRGREQYF.

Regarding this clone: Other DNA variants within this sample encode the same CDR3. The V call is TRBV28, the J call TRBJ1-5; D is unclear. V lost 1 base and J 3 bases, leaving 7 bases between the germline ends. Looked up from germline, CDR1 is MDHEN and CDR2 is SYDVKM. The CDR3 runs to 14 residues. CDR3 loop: CASSLYGSNQPQHF. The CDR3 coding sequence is TGTGCCAGCAGTTTATATGGGTCCAATCAGCCCCAGCATTTT.